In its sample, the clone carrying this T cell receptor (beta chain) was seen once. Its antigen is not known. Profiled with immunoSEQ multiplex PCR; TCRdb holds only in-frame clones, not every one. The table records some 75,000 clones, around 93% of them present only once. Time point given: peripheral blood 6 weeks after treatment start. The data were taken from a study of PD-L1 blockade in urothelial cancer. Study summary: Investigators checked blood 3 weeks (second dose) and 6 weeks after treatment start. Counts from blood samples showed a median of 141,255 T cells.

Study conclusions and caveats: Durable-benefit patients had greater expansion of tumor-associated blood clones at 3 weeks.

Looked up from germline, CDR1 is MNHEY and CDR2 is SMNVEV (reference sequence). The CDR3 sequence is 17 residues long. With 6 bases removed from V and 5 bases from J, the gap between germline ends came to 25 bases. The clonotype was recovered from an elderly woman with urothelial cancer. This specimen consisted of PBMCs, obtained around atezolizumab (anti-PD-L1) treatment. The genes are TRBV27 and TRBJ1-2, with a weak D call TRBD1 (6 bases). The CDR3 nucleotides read TGTGCCAGCAGCCGCAGGGGAGACAGTCCCACAATATATGGCTACACCTTC. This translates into CASSRRGDSPTIYGYTF.